This T cell receptor beta chain was captured in a study of early T cells in non-severe SARS-CoV-2 infection. Trimming removed 7 bases from V and 2 bases from J, with 15 bases in between. Per germline, CDR1 SGHAT and CDR2 FQNNGV. There are 14 residues in the CDR3. This clonotype was found many times. Using its own MiXCR run on the 5' RACE reads, TCRdb lists one record per CDR3 protein. The table has 54,000 or so distinct CDR3 sequences, 5.6% seen once. The chain recombines TRBV11-2 with TRBJ2-7; D remains ambiguous. Sequenced material: whole blood. The receptor's source is an adult who was a healthcare worker with PCR-confirmed SARS-CoV-2 infection or an uninfected control (not recorded which). CDR3 nucleotide sequence: TGTGCCAGCACCCCTCGGACGTACCCCTACGAGCAGTACTTC. This encodes CASTPRTYPYEQYF.